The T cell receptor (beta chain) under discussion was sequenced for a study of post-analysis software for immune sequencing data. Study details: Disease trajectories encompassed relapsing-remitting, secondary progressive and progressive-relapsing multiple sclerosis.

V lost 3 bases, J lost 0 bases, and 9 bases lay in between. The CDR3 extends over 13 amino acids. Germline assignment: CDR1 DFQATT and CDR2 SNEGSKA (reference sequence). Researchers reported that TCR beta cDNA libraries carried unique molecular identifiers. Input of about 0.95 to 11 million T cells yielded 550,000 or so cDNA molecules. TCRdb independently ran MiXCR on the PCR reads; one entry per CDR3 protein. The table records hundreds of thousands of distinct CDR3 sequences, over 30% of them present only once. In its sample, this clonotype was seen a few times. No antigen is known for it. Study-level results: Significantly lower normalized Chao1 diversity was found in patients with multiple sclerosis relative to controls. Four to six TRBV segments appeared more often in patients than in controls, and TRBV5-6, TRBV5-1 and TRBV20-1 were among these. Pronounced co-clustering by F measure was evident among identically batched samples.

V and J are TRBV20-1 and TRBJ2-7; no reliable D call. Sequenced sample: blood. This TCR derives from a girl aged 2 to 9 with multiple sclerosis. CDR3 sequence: CSARSPSSYEQYF. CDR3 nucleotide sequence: TGCAGTGCTAGGTCCCCCAGCTCCTACGAGCAGTACTTC.